One sample yielded the 12 T cell receptor beta chains listed below, sequenced in a study of T cells in Graves' hyperthyroidism and ophthalmopathy. Researchers took RNA transcripts and amplified the TCR beta CDR3 regions from them. An initial round of RT-PCR targeting the TCR CDR3 relied on the HTBI primer set. TCRdb re-called the multiplex PCR reads through MiXCR, storing one row per CDR3 protein. The top ten hold under 25% of the sample, which has more than 350,000 distinct CDR3 sequences, 13% to 15% seen once. The sample comprised blood. These receptors were taken from a woman aged 60-75 years with Graves' ophthalmopathy.

This clonotype occurred a few times. The chain joins TRBV7-2 to TRBJ2-1; 9 nucleotides align to TRBD2. After removal of 5 bases from V and 9 bases from J, the junction contained 11 bases not matched to a gene. From germline, CDR1 is SGHTA and CDR2 FQGNSA. The length of the CDR3 is 15 residues. This chain's CDR3 is CASSTQQGLASEQFF. The CDR3 bases are TGTGCCAGCAGCACGCAGCAGGGACTAGCCTCTGAGCAGTTCTTC.

This clonotype has more than one count but fewer than ten. The chain recombines TRBV9 with TRBJ2-3, with D possibly matching TRBD2 (6 bases). Per the germline V gene, CDR1 is SGDLS and CDR2 is YYNGEE. The CDR3 covers 17 residues. Deletions cut 2 bases from V and 2 bases from J, with 18 bases between. The CDR3 loop is CASSVIPGAGPTDTQYF. The CDR3 DNA reads as TGTGCCAGCAGCGTTATCCCCGGGGCGGGACCCACAGATACGCAGTATTTT.

This sequence joins TRBV30 and TRBJ2-7; 7 bases map to TRBD2. CDR3 size: 15 residues. CDR1 GTSNPN and CDR2 SVGIG come from the germline V gene (reference sequence). Losses at the gene ends were 5 bases for V and 2 bases for J; bases not matched to a gene: 12. CDR3 amino acids: CAWASGRGRAYEQYF. Here the CDR3 DNA reads TGTGCCTGGGCCTCGGGACGCGGGAGAGCCTACGAGCAGTACTTC.

In this sample, this clonotype turned up many times. The CDR3: CSPKTGNYGYTF. The CDR3 coding sequence is TGCAGTCCAAAGACAGGGAACTATGGCTACACCTTC. The chain uses TRBV20-1 and TRBJ1-2; TRBD1 agrees at 7 bases. The germline gives CDR1 DFQATT, CDR2 SNEGSKA (reference sequence). V was pared by 8 bases and J by 2 bases, with 5 bases of the junction left unmatched. This CDR3 region has 12 residues.

This clonotype was seen repeatedly, ten times or more. The chain carries TRBV7-8 and TRBJ2-3; TRBD2 is a possible D gene (5 bases). Trimming stripped 5 bases from V and 4 bases from J, with 19 bases between. There are 16 residues in the CDR3. Looked up from germline, CDR1 is SGHVS and CDR2 is FQNEAQ. As DNA, the CDR3 is TGTGCCAGCAGCCCACGGACTCTCTCAAGGGCAGATACGCAGTATTTT. This encodes CASSPRTLSRADTQYF.

This clonotype has ten or more counts. The chain has TRBV5-5 and TRBJ2-2, with D possibly matching TRBD2 (6 bases). The CDR3 loop spans 15 amino acids. Germline assignment: CDR1 SGHKS and CDR2 YYEKEE (reference sequence). The V end lost 0 bases, the J end lost 5 bases, and 11 bases lay between the germline ends. CDR3 nucleotide sequence: TGTGCCAGCAGCTTGGCGGGGGAGAGGACCGGGGAGCTGTTTTTT. Amino acids: CASSLAGERTGELFF.

At least ten counts were recorded for this clonotype. The chain joins TRBV20-1 to TRBJ1-5, with D maybe TRBD1 (5 bases). The CDR3 totals 15 residues. V was shortened by 6 bases and J by 8 bases, with 23 bases between the two germline ends. Germline values: CDR1 DFQATT, CDR2 SNEGSKA (reference sequence). CDR3 DNA sequence: TGCAGTGCCACCTACTACGGGGGTCCCGGGGAGCCCCAGCATTTT. Amino acid sequence: CSATYYGGPGEPQHF.

This clonotype showed up many times. The gene calls are TRBV28 and TRBJ2-7; the D is unclear. Trimming shortened V by 6 bases and J by 2 bases, and 14 bases separated the two germline ends. This CDR3 is built from 14 residues. CDR1 MDHEN and CDR2 SYDVKM come from the germline V gene. DNA for the CDR3: TGTGCCAGCAGGAAGTGGGCCGAGGCCTACGAGCAGTACTTC. Its protein product is CASRKWAEAYEQYF.

This rearrangement joins TRBV9 to TRBJ2-3; TRBD1 matches 7 bases. CDR1 and CDR2 (germline): SGDLS, YYNGEE. Losses at the gene ends were 3 bases for V and 7 bases for J; bases not matched to a gene: 2. This CDR3 contains 12 residues. The DNA for the CDR3 is TGTGCCAGCAGCGCCAGGGGGAATACGCAGTATTTT. It specifies CASSARGNTQYF.

This clonotype was found many times. CDR3 in amino acids: CASTGKHTQYF. The CDR3 nucleotides read TGTGCCAGCACAGGGAAACATACGCAGTATTTT. This chain links TRBV3-1 with TRBJ2-3, with D perhaps matching TRBD1 (5 bases). Deletions cut 7 bases from V and 7 bases from J, with 9 bases between. CDR3 length: 11 residues. The V gene's germline CDR1 is LGHDT and CDR2 YNNKEL (reference sequence).

At least ten counts were recorded for this clonotype. The chain has TRBV27 and TRBJ2-7, with 9 positions matching TRBD1. This CDR3 comprises 17 residues. Losses at the gene ends were 0 bases for V and 4 bases for J; bases not matched to a gene: 10. Germline CDR1 reads MNHEY; CDR2 reads SMNVEV (reference sequence). This CDR3 reads CASSLSVLGQGVYEQYF. In nucleotides, the CDR3 is TGTGCCAGCAGTTTATCTGTGTTGGGACAGGGTGTGTACGAGCAGTACTTC.

V gene TRBV6-2 or TRBV6-3 combines with J gene TRBJ1-3; no clear D. This CDR3 has 12 amino acids. V gave up 2 bases and J gave up 4 bases, with 3 bases separating them. The germline gives CDR1 MNHEY, CDR2 SVGEGT. The CDR3 sequence: CASSYEGNTIYF. The CDR3 nucleotides read TGTGCCAGCAGTTACGAAGGAAACACCATATATTTT.